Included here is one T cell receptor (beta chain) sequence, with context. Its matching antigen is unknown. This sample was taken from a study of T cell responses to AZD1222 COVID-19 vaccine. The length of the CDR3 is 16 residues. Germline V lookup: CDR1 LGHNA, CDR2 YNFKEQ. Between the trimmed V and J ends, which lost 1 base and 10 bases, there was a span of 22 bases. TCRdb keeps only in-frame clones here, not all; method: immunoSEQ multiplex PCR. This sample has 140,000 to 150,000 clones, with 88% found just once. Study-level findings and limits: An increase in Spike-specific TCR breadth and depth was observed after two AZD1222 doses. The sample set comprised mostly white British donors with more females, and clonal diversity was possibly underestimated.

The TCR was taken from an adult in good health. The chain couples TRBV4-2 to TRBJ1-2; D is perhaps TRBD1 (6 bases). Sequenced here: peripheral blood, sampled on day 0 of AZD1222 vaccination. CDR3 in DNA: TGTGCCAGCAGCCAAGCGAGAGGGGGGCCGCTACTTATCTACACCTTC. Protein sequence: CASSQARGGPLLIYTF.